The subject of this entry is one T cell receptor beta chain. The target antigen is unknown. Per the germline V gene, CDR1 is SGHRS and CDR2 is YFSETQ. This CDR3 region has 16 residues. This entry is derived from a study of T cells expressing NK-cell markers. Study outcomes and limitations: Similarly, these clonotypes led the CD3+CD56-NKG2C+ fraction as well in a few donors.

TCRdb reprocessed the 5' RACE reads; each CDR3 protein has one entry and no DNA is given. The sample has approximately 420,000 distinct CDR3 sequences. Sequenced sample: blood T cells: a sorted CD56 or NKG2C T cell subset, CD4+ or CD8+ T cells, or bulk PBMC T cells (not recorded which). The chain recombines TRBV5-1 with TRBJ1-4; lacking DNA, the TRBD1 call made by TCRdb goes unchecked. This TCR was sampled from a woman between 50 and 59 years old in good health. The CDR3: CASSLPDRRDNEKLFF.